This is a list of T cell receptor beta chains from one sample in a study of T cell responses to AZD1222 COVID-19 vaccine. The repertoire was sequenced with immunoSEQ multiplex PCR; TCRdb's copy has only in-frame clones and lacks some. The sample consists of tens of thousands of clones, about 90% of them appearing once. Sequences were derived from peripheral blood, sampled on day 0 of AZD1222 vaccination. These receptors all come from an adult in good health. Both conserved end residues are part of each CDR3. A D gene is named only where the DNA matches it firmly. Expanded clones get a size class; other rows say once, few or many, or leave the size out.

>TRBD1|15|TRBV9|NA|TRBJ1-3
TGTGCCAGCAGCGTAGGGACAGGGCCTGGAAACACCATATATTTT
CASSVGTGPGNTIYF
>NA|14|TRBV19|NA|TRBJ1-4
TGTGCCAGTATGCGGGGTGAAAGGCGGGAAAAACTGTTTTTT
CASMRGERREKLFF
>TRBD2|15|TRBV10-3|NA|TRBJ2-7
TGTGCCATCAGGCTCGGGACTAGCGGGGGGGACGAGCAGTACTTC
CAIRLGTSGGDEQYF
>NA|15|TRBV18|NA|TRBJ1-1
TGTGCCAGCTCACCGGGTCAACAGGGAGGCACTGAAGCTTTCTTT
CASSPGQQGGTEAFF
>NA|12|TRBV3-1/TRBV3-2|NA|TRBJ1-2
TGTGCCAGCAGTGCAATACGATCGGGCTACACCTTC
CASSAIRSGYTF
>NA|13|TRBV9|NA|TRBJ1-2
TGTGCCAGTGCCCGGGTTGCTAACTATGGCTACACCTTC
CASARVANYGYTF
>NA|13|TRBV7-9|NA|TRBJ1-5
TGTGCCAGCAGCCAAGGGGGGAATCAGCCCCAGCATTTT
CASSQGGNQPQHF
>TRBD2|18|TRBV7-6|NA|TRBJ2-2
TGTGCCAGCAGCCCACTTGCCGGGACTAGAACCCTAGCCGGGGAGCTGTTTTTT
CASSPLAGTRTLAGELFF
>TRBD1|15|TRBV5-5|NA|TRBJ1-2
TGTGCCAGCAGCCAAGGACAGGGCGAGGTCTATGGCTACACCTTC
CASSQGQGEVYGYTF
>NA|12|TRBV30|NA|TRBJ2-2
TGTGCCTTACAGGACAGCACCGGGGAGCTGTTTTTT
CALQDSTGELFF
>NA|12|TRBV7-9|NA|TRBJ1-5
TGTGCCAGCAGCTCCAATAGACAGCCCCAGCATTTT
CASSSNRQPQHF
>NA|13|TRBV10-2|NA|TRBJ1-5
TGCGCCAGCAGGGCGGGGGGCAATCAGCCCCAGCATTTT
CASRAGGNQPQHF
>NA|14|TRBV12-5|NA|TRBJ1-2
TGTGCTAGTGGTTTGGATCGGGGGGCCGATGGCTACACCTTC
CASGLDRGADGYTF
>NA|15|TRBV5-1|once|TRBJ1-4
TGCGCCAGCAGCTTGGAAGCAGGGAGGGATGAAAAACTGTTTTTT
CASSLEAGRDEKLFF
>TRBD1|17|TRBV5-1|NA|TRBJ1-4
TGCGCCAGCAGCTTGGGTCCCCAGGGGGCAACTAATGAAAAACTGTTTTTT
CASSLGPQGATNEKLFF
>TRBD1|15|TRBV27|NA|TRBJ2-1
TGTGCCAGCAGTTTAACTTGGACAGGGAGCAATGAGCAGTTCTTC
CASSLTWTGSNEQFF
>NA|16|TRBV5-1|NA|TRBJ2-7
TGCGCCAGCAGCTTGTCTGCGGGAAGCCCCTTCCTCGAGCAGTACTTC
CASSLSAGSPFLEQYF
>NA|13|TRBV29-1|NA|TRBJ2-3
TGCAGCGTGGGGCGGCCTCCCCCAGATACGCAGTATTTT
CSVGRPPPDTQYF
>NA|15|TRBV3-1/TRBV3-2|NA|TRBJ1-3
TGTGCCAGCAGCCAAGAGGGGAGCTCTGGAAACACCATATATTTT
CASSQEGSSGNTIYF
>NA|15|TRBV11-3|NA|TRBJ2-1
TGTGCCAGCAGCTCACGGCCGCATGGGGGCAATGAGCAGTTCTTC
CASSSRPHGGNEQFF
>NA|14|TRBV15|NA|TRBJ2-1
TGTGCCACCAGTACAACCTTGGGCGACAATGAGCAGTTCTTC
CATSTTLGDNEQFF
>NA|17|TRBV10-3|once|TRBJ2-1
TGTGCCATCAGTGACCTGGGGGGGGGCGCGGATTTGAATGAGCAGTTCTTC
CAISDLGGGADLNEQFF
>NA|14|TRBV7-2|NA|TRBJ1-6
TGTGCCAGCAGCCCAGGGGATGGGTATTCACCCCTCCACTTT
CASSPGDGYSPLHF
>TRBD2|18|TRBV27|NA|TRBJ2-3
TGTGCCAGCAGTTCCCGCGGGGGGAGACCCCTCCCCACAGATACGCAGTATTTT
CASSSRGGRPLPTDTQYF
>NA|13|TRBV3-1/TRBV3-2|NA|TRBJ1-5
TGTGCCAGCAGCCAACCGGGTAATCAGCCCCAGCATTTT
CASSQPGNQPQHF
>TRBD1|14|TRBV6-6|NA|TRBJ1-5
TGTGCCAGCAGTGTACAGGGGGCTGGTCAGCCCCAGCATTTT
CASSVQGAGQPQHF
>NA|14|TRBV11-3|NA|TRBJ1-2
TGTGCCAGCAGCCAACCCGGACAGATTGATGGCTACACCTTC
CASSQPGQIDGYTF
>NA|13|TRBV28|NA|TRBJ1-5
TGTGCCAGCAGTTTCGGTCGGGATCAGCCCCAGCATTTT
CASSFGRDQPQHF
>NA|14|TRBV5-4|NA|TRBJ2-7
TGTGCCAGCAGCTTCTCGGACAGCTCCTACGAGCAGTACTTC
CASSFSDSSYEQYF
>NA|12|TRBV6-2/TRBV6-3|NA|TRBJ2-7
TGTGCCAGCAGCATTAAAGTCTACGAGCAGTACTTC
CASSIKVYEQYF
>TRBD1|12|TRBV30|NA|TRBJ1-4
TGTGCCTGGAGACAGGGGAATGAAAAACTGTTTTTT
CAWRQGNEKLFF
>NA|15|TRBV6-5|NA|TRBJ2-5
TGTGCCACCGGTGTTAGGGGTGGGTTATTGCAGACCCAGTACTTC
CATGVRGGLLQTQYF
>NA|15|TRBV10-3|NA|TRBJ2-5
TGTGCCATCAGTGGTTTGGAAGTTGGGCAAGAGACCCAGTACTTC
CAISGLEVGQETQYF
>TRBD1|13|TRBV2|NA|TRBJ1-5
TGTGCCAGGGGGCAGGGGGCCCATCAGCCCCAGCATTTT
CARGQGAHQPQHF
>NA|12|TRBV12-3/TRBV12-4|NA|TRBJ2-7
TGTGCCAGCACTGGCAGTGATTCAACCCACAACTTC
CASTGSDSTHNF
>TRBD1|17|TRBV15|NA|TRBJ1-5
TGTGCCACCAGTCCGAGGCCTGCGACAGGGGCACCTCAGCCCCAGCATTTT
CATSPRPATGAPQPQHF
>NA|13|TRBV18|NA|TRBJ1-1
TGTGCCAGCTCACCACAGGGGGACACTGAAGCTTTCTTT
CASSPQGDTEAFF
>NA|16|TRBV11-2|NA|TRBJ2-2
TGTGCCAGCAGCTACACCGGGACGACGAACACCGGGGAGCTGTTTTTT
CASSYTGTTNTGELFF
>NA|15|TRBV5-6|NA|TRBJ1-6
TGTGCCAGCAGCTTGGGGGTCAGCTCGGTTTCACCCCTCCACTTT
CASSLGVSSVSPLHF
>TRBD1|14|TRBV4-1|NA|TRBJ2-3
TGCGCCAGCAAAAAACAGGGGAGCACAGATACGCAGTATTTT
CASKKQGSTDTQYF
>TRBD1|15|TRBV27|NA|TRBJ2-7
TGTGCCAGCACCCCCGGAAGGACAGGGGGCCGCGAGCAGTACTTC
CASTPGRTGGREQYF
>NA|13|TRBV9|NA|TRBJ1-5
TGTGCCAGCAGCGTGGGATCCAATCAGCCCCAGCATTTT
CASSVGSNQPQHF
>NA|13|TRBV6-6|NA|TRBJ1-1
TGTGCCAGCAGTTACTCCGACGTCACTGAAGCTTTCTTT
CASSYSDVTEAFF
>NA|12|TRBV10-3|once|TRBJ2-1
TGTGCCATCAGTGAGTCCGGAAATGAGCAGTTCTTC
CAISESGNEQFF